These 13 T cell receptor beta chains originate from one sample sequenced in a study of Graves' ophthalmopathy and Graves' hyperthyroidism (dated by TCRdb to between 2018 and 2020). The sequencing machine was an Illumina HiSeq 2000. For repertoire sequencing, the TCR beta CDR3 regions were amplified from RNA transcripts. A first-round RT-PCR used HTBI primers with the Qiagen OneStep RT-PCR kit, followed by a second-round multiplex PCR, size selection and purification. The raw public data were reprocessed by TCRdb itself: fastp quality trimming at Q25, MiXCR clonotype calling, in-frame beta chains only. Every distinct CDR3 protein forms one entry, paired with its most common genes and DNA. This sample gives hundreds of thousands of distinct CDR3 sequences in total; over 40% of them show up just once. The top ten hold 3% to 3.5% of the sample. The sequenced sample was peripheral blood. These receptors were collected from an adult man with Graves' ophthalmopathy.

This clonotype showed up many times. As DNA, the CDR3 is TGTGCCACCAGTGATTTGGGGTCCAGCGAGCCTGGAAACACCATATATTTT. It codes for CATSDLGSSEPGNTIYF. The rearrangement joins TRBV24-1 to TRBJ1-3; D remains unclear. The length of the CDR3 is 17 residues. The ends were cut back, 0 bases at V and 2 bases at J, with 13 bases in the middle. Germline CDR1 reads KGHDR; CDR2 reads SFDVKD.

The chain links TRBV5-1 to TRBJ1-1; no clear D. Trimming stripped 0 bases from V and 5 bases from J, with 11 bases between. Germline V gene sequence: CDR1 SGHRS, CDR2 YFSETQ. The CDR3 covers 14 residues. The CDR3 DNA reads TGCGCCAGCAGCTTGGTACGTCCGCCGACTGAAGCTTTCTTT. Translated: CASSLVRPPTEAFF.

This clonotype was detected many times. An end of the junction differs from the germline gene, which may be a read error. The DNA for the CDR3 is TGTGCCAGCAGCGAAGGGAGAGGGAACTATGGCTACACCTTC. Translated, it gives CASSEGRGNYGYTF. The V call is TRBV6-1, the J call TRBJ1-2; D is undetermined. CDR3 length: 14 amino acids. Germline CDR1 reads MNHNS; CDR2 reads SASEGT.

Turning to this clonotype: A much more abundant neighbour one base away suggests this may be a read error. No conserved phenylalanine or tryptophan ends this CDR3, so it is likely a read error. This chain connects TRBV7-9 to TRBJ1-1; D not resolved. This CDR3 has 15 residues. Germline V lookup: CDR1 SEHNR, CDR2 FQNEAQ (reference sequence). V was pared by 1 base and J by 4 bases, with 13 bases between. DNA for the CDR3: TGTGCCAGCAGCTTAGGGACCTGGGATAGCACTGAAGCTTTCCTT. The encoded protein is CASSLGTWDSTEAFL.

This clonotype is a singleton in its sample. This rearrangement joins TRBV25-1 to TRBJ1-2; D is unclear. Germline V gene data show CDR1 as MGHDK and CDR2 as SYGVNS. Trimming stripped 4 bases from V and 8 bases from J, with 20 bases between. This CDR3 is 15 amino acids long. The CDR3 reads CASSARDPLVYGYTF. The DNA of the CDR3 is TGTGCCAGCAGTGCTAGAGATCCCTTGGTTTACGGCTACACCTTC.

Many counts were recorded for this clonotype. The chain has TRBV19 and TRBJ1-1; perhaps TRBD1 as D (5 bases). V lost 5 bases to trimming and J lost 1 base, with 14 bases between them. The CDR3 length is 15 residues. CDR1 and CDR2 from the germline V gene are LNHDA and SQIVND (reference sequence). CDR3 bases: TGTGCCAGTAGTTCGCACGGACAACGGAACACTGAAGCTTTCTTT. Its translation is CASSSHGQRNTEAFF.

As to this clonotype: Sequence at one end of the junction differs from germline and may be a read error. The J gene is TRBJ2-7, the V gene TRBV7-4; D perhaps matches TRBD1 (5 bases). This CDR3 spans 14 amino acids. CDR1 and CDR2 (germline): SGHVT, SQSDAQ. The CDR3 DNA reads as TGTGCCAGCAGCTTGGTAGGCAGGGCTTACGAGCAGCACTTC. Translation: CASSLVGRAYEQHF.

CDR3 in amino acids: CASSSPGTGEAFF. For the CDR3, the DNA is TGTGCCAGCAGCTCGCCCGGGACAGGTGAAGCTTTCTTT. V usage is TRBV7-9 and J usage is TRBJ1-1; 8 positions match TRBD1. Germline CDR1 is SEHNR and CDR2 is FQNEAQ (reference sequence). The CDR3 covers 13 residues. V dropped 4 bases and J dropped 7; count of bases not matched to a gene: 5.

The chain couples TRBV7-2 to TRBJ2-1; D may be TRBD1 (5 bases). The last part of the DNA fits TRBJ2-7 better; the J call may be wrong. The CDR3 length is 13 residues. Germline assignment: CDR1 SGHTA and CDR2 FQGNSA. The CDR3 loop is CASSLVGANEQYV. Written as DNA, the CDR3 is TGTGCCAGCAGCTTAGTAGGGGCCAATGAGCAGTACGTC.

The V and J genes are TRBV20-1 and TRBJ1-1, with 10 bases identical to TRBD1. Germline values: CDR1 DFQATT, CDR2 SNEGSKA (reference sequence). The V and J ends lost 5 bases and 10 bases, in that order; junction bases with no gene match: 10. CDR3 length equals 13 residues. CDR3 amino acids: CSAGTGAGRVAFF. In DNA, the CDR3 is TGCAGTGCTGGGACAGGGGCCGGACGCGTAGCTTTCTTT.

The table lists this clonotype with a count of one. The junction shows a germline mismatch at one end, possibly a read error. V gene TRBV14 combines with J gene TRBJ2-5; D is unclear. This CDR3 is built from 14 residues. Germline V lookup: CDR1 SGHDN, CDR2 FVKESK. CDR3 region: CASSASLAQEAQYF. As DNA, the CDR3 is TGTGCCAGCAGCGCCTCATTAGCCCAAGAGGCCCAGTACTTC.

This clonotype was counted ten times or more. The chain carries TRBV2 and TRBJ1-1; 7 nucleotides align to TRBD1. The germline gives CDR1 SNHLY, CDR2 FYNNEI. CDR3 size: 14 residues. Trimming cost V 5 bases and J 1 base; bases outside gene matches: 4. CDR3 amino acids: CASSYRGENTEAFF. CDR3 DNA sequence: TGTGCCAGCAGTTACAGGGGCGAGAACACTGAAGCTTTCTTT.

This chain links TRBV11-1 with TRBJ1-2; TRBD1 might be the D (5 bases). Trimming took off 7 bases at V and 8 bases at J, with 20 bases between the two ends. The CDR3 spans 14 residues. Germline-derived CDR1 and CDR2 are SGHAT and FQDESV (reference sequence). The CDR3 spells CASTWGTNYGGYTF. CDR3 coding DNA: TGTGCCAGCACCTGGGGGACTAACTATGGGGGCTACACCTTC.